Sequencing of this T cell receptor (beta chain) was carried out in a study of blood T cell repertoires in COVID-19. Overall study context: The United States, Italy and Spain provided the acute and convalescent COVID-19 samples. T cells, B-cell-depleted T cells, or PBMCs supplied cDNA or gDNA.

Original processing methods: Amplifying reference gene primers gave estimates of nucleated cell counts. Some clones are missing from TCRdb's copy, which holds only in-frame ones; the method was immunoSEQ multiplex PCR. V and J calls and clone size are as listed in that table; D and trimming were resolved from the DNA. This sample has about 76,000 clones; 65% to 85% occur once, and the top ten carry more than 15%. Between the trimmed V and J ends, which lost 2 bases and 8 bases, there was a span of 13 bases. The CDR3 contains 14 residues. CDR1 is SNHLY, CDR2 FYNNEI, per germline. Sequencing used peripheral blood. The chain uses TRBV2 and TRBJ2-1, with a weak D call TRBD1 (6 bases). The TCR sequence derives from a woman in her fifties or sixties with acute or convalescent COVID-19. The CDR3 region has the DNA TGTGCCAGCAGTGAATATACAGGGTGGGATGAGCAGTTCTTC. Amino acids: CASSEYTGWDEQFF. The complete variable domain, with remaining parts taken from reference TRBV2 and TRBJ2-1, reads EPEVTQTPSHQVTQMGQEVILRCVPISNHLYFYWYRQILGQKVEFLVSFYNNEISEKSEIFDDQFSVERPDGSNFTLKIRSTKLEDSAMYFCASSEYTGWDEQFFGPGTRLTVL.